The clone carrying this TCR beta chain came up a few times. Each CDR3 protein gets one entry after TCRdb re-called the 5' RACE reads with MiXCR. The sample lists roughly 250,000 distinct CDR3 sequences; over 10% were seen once. These data originate in a study of T cells after yellow fever vaccination. The germline V gene has CDR1 SGHRS and CDR2 YFSETQ. V dropped 0 bases and J dropped 8 bases, with 14 bases sitting between them. The CDR3 loop spans 14 amino acids. The chain links TRBV5-1 to TRBJ1-2; TRBD1 might be the D (6 bases). The source is a man aged 25 to 40 who received the YFV17D yellow fever vaccine. The sample in question was CD4+ T cells sorted from PBMCs, obtained 45 days after the yellow fever booster vaccination. This chain's CDR3 is CASSLDSGAEGYTF. As DNA, the CDR3 is TGCGCCAGCAGCTTGGACTCAGGGGCGGAGGGCTACACCTTC.